This TCR beta chain was captured by sequencing in a study of beta chain features in type 1 diabetes. At the level of the study: Healthy donors, compared against patients, showed similar age, gender and cell yields.

This clone was counted only a few times. What it binds is not known. Trimming stripped 1 base from V and 1 base from J, with 10 bases between. The CDR3 covers 16 residues. The V gene's germline CDR1 is SGHTA and CDR2 FQGNSA. Donors contributed one heparinised blood draw apiece, averaging about 100 mL. Sorted populations all exceeded 95% purity. Notes on the study in general: In all four CD4+ subsets, TCRB CDR3 length was significantly, moderately reduced in type 1 diabetes.

Sequencing targeted expressed TCRB transcripts, as all isolated RNA had been reverse transcribed. Using immunoSEQ multiplex PCR, the repertoire was profiled, and TCRdb retains in-frame clones only, with some absent. The sample consists of under 300,000 clones, more than 11% of them appearing once. The sample taken for sequencing was naive CD4+ T cells from blood. The chain recombines TRBV7-2 with TRBJ2-2, with D possibly matching TRBD1 (5 bases). This sequence was found in a man aged 25-40 years with type 1 diabetes. The CDR3 nucleotides read TGTGCCAGCAGCTTAGGGCCTAGGGGGAACACCGGGGAGCTGTTTTTT. Translating it yields CASSLGPRGNTGELFF.